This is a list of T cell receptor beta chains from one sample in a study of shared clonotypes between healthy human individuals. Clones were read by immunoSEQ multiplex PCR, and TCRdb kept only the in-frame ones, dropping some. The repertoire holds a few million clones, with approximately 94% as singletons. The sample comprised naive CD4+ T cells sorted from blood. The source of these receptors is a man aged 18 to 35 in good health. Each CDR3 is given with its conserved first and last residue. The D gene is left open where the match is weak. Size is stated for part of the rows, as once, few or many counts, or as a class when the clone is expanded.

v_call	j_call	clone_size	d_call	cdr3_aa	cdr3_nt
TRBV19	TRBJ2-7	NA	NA	CASSIQTPRLDSLSFYEQYF	TGTGCCAGTAGTATCCAAACACCCCGTTTGGACAGCCTTTCATTCTACGAGCAGTACTTC
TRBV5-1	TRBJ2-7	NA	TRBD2	CASSWGTSGPSGYEQYF	TGCGCCAGCAGCTGGGGGACTAGCGGCCCTTCGGGCTACGAGCAGTACTTC
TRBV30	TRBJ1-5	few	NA	CAWSGPSNQPQHF	TGTGCCTGGAGTGGGCCGTCGAATCAGCCCCAGCATTTT
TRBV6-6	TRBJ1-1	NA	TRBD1	CASSSTLDRMNTEAFF	TGTGCCAGCAGTTCAACCCTGGACAGGATGAACACTGAAGCTTTCTTT
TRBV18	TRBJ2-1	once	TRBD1	CASSASGGQGNNEQFF	TGTGCCAGCTCAGCATCCGGGGGACAGGGCAACAATGAGCAGTTCTTC
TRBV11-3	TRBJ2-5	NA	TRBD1	CASSMRVAGGEETQYF	TGTGCCAGCAGCATGAGGGTGGCAGGGGGCGAAGAGACCCAGTACTTC
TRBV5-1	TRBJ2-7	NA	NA	CASSLGQPPYEQYF	TGCGCCAGCAGCTTGGGGCAGCCACCCTACGAGCAGTACTTC
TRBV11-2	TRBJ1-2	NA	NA	CASSLAANYGYTF	TGTGCCAGCAGCTTAGCCGCTAACTATGGCTACACCTTC
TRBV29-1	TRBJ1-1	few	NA	CSTKQNTEAFF	TGCAGCACCAAACAGAACACTGAAGCTTTCTTT
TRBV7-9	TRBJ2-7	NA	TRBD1	CASSSTLRDRDSEQYF	TGTGCCAGCAGCTCAACACTCCGGGACAGGGATAGCGAGCAGTACTTC
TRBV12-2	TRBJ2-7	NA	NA	CASRLAGGLAGLAYEQYF	TGTGCAAGTCGCTTAGCGGGGGGACTAGCGGGACTTGCCTACGAGCAGTACTTC
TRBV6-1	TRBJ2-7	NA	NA	CASSETVRSYEQYF	TGTGCCAGCAGTGAAACAGTTCGATCCTACGAGCAGTACTTC
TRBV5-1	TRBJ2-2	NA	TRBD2	CASSSGAIIGTGELFF	TGCGCCAGCAGTAGCGGGGCTATTATTGGCACCGGGGAGCTGTTTTTT
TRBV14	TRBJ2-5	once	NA	CASSQVGETQYF	TGTGCCAGCAGCCAAGTTGGTGAGACCCAGTACTTC
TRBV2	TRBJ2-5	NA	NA	CASSGSAGYQETQYF	TGTGCCAGCAGTGGATCGGCCGGTTACCAAGAGACCCAGTACTTC
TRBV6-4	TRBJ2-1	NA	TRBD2	CASSATGGASEQFF	TGTGCCAGCAGTGCGACGGGGGGGGCAAGTGAGCAGTTCTTC
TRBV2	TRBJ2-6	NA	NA	CASSLTKTGANVLTF	TGTGCCAGCAGTCTTACAAAAACTGGGGCCAACGTCCTGACTTTC
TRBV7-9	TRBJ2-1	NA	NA	CASSPPAPVNEQFF	TGTGCCAGCAGCCCACCCGCTCCGGTCAATGAGCAGTTCTTC
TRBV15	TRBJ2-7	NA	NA	CATSRDRGQGYEQYF	TGTGCCACCAGCAGAGATCGGGGGCAGGGCTACGAGCAGTACTTC
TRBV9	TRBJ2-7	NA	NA	CASSVDGTVYEQYF	TGTGCCAGCAGCGTAGATGGGACGGTCTACGAGCAGTACTTC
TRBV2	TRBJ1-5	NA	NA	CASRIEGGRDQPQHF	TGTGCCAGCAGAATCGAGGGGGGCCGGGATCAGCCCCAGCATTTT
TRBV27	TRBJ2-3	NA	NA	CASRTTGSDTQYF	TGTGCCAGCCGTACCACAGGGTCAGATACGCAGTATTTT
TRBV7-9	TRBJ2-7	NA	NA	CASSLAGLKGFEQYF	TGTGCCAGCAGCTTAGCGGGTCTCAAGGGGTTCGAGCAGTACTTC
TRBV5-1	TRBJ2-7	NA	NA	CASSLGDGYEQYF	TGCGCCAGCAGCTTGGGAGATGGCTACGAGCAGTACTTC
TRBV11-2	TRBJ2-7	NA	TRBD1	CASSLGRAGGIYEQYF	TGTGCCAGCAGCTTAGGACGGGCAGGGGGAATCTACGAGCAGTACTTC
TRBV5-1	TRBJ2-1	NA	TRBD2	CASMLAGPQFF	TGCGCCAGCATGCTAGCGGGACCTCAGTTCTTC
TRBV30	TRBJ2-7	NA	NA	CAWSSGNSGKYEQYF	TGTGCCTGGAGTTCGGGAAATAGCGGAAAATACGAGCAGTACTTC
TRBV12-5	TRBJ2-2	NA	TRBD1	CASGLVLDRDTGELFF	TGTGCTAGTGGTTTGGTACTGGACAGGGACACCGGGGAGCTGTTTTTT
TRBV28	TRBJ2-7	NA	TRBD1	CASRGETGFGSGTYEQYF	TGTGCCAGCAGGGGAGAGACAGGGTTCGGTTCCGGAACCTACGAGCAGTACTTC
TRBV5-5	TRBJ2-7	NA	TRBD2	CATSGGPSYEQYF	TGTGCCACCTCGGGGGGGCCAAGTTATGAGCAGTACTTC
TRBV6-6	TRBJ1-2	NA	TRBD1	CASRGGRGRMDYGYTF	TGTGCCAGCAGGGGGGGCAGGGGGCGGATGGACTATGGCTACACCTTC
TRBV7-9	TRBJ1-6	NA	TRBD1	CASSLDRGDSPLHF	TGTGCCAGCAGCCTCGACAGGGGAGACTCACCCCTCCACTTT
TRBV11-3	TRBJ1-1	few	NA	CASSSQGYTEAFF	TGTGCCAGCAGCTCTCAGGGGTACACTGAAGCTTTCTTT
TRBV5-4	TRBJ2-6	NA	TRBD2	CASSLGITSGVPSGANVLTF	TGTGCCAGCAGCTTGGGTATAACTAGCGGGGTTCCCTCTGGGGCCAACGTCCTGACTTTC
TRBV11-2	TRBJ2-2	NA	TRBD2	CASSFLGGSTGELFF	TGTGCCAGCAGCTTTCTGGGAGGGAGCACCGGGGAGCTGTTTTTT
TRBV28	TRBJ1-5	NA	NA	CASSLFGGGQPQHF	TGTGCCAGCAGTTTATTTGGGGGGGGTCAGCCCCAGCATTTT
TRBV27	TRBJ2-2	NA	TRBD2	CASSGRTSSTGELFF	TGTGCCAGCAGTGGGAGGACTAGCAGCACCGGGGAGCTGTTTTTT
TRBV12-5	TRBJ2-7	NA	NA	CASAPGTISYEQYF	TGTGCTAGTGCCCCCGGGACCATCTCCTACGAGCAGTACTTC
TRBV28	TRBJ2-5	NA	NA	CASNLTPGKETQYF	TGTGCCAGCAATCTGACACCGGGGAAGGAGACCCAGTACTTC
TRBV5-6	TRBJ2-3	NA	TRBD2	CASSLRLAGSTDTQYF	TGTGCCAGCAGCTTGCGTCTAGCGGGTTCCACAGATACGCAGTATTTT
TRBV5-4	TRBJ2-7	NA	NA	CASSLMGYEQYF	TGTGCCAGCAGCTTAATGGGCTACGAGCAGTACTTC
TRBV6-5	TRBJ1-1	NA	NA	CASSSRQNTEAFF	TGTGCCAGCAGTTCTCGACAGAACACTGAAGCTTTCTTT